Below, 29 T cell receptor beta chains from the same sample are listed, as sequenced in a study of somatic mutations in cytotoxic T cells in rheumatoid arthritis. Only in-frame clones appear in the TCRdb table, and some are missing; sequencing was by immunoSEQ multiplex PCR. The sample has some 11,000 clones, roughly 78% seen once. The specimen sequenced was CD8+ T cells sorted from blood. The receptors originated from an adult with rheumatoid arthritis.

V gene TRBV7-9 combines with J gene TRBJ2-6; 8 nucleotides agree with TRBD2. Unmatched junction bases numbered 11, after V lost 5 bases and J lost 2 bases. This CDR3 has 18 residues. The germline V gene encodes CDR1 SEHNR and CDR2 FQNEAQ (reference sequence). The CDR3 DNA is TGTGCCAGCAGCGTGACGACTAGCGCTATCGCTGGGGCCAACGTCCTGACTTTC. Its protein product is CASSVTTSAIAGANVLTF.

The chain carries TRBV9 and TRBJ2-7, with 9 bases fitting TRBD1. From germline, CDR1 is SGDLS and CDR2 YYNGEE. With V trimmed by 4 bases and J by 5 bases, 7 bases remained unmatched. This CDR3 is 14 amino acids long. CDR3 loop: CASSPGTGRNEQYF. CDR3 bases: TGTGCCAGCAGCCCTGGGACAGGGCGAAACGAGCAGTACTTC.

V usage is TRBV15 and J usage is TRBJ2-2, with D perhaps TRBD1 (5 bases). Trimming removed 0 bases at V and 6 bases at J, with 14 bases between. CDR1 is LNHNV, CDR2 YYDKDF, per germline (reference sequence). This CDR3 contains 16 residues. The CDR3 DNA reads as TGTGCCACCAGCAGAGATTTCAGGGTCCGAGCCGGGGAGCTGTTTTTT. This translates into CATSRDFRVRAGELFF.

This CDR3 is CASSLDLSGSTDTQYF. Written as DNA, the CDR3 is TGTGCCAGCAGCTTAGATCTTAGCGGGAGTACAGATACGCAGTATTTT. The rearrangement links TRBV13 to TRBJ2-3; 9 bases line up with TRBD2. Germline CDR1 and CDR2: PRHDT and FYEKMQ (reference sequence). The V segment lost 1 base and the J segment 3 bases; nucleotides outside the gene matches: 5. The CDR3 contains 16 residues.

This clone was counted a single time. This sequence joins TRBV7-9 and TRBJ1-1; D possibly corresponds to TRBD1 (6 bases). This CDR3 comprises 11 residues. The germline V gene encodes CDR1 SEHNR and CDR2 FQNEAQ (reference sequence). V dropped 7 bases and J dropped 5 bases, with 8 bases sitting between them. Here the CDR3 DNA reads TGTGCCAGCATAGGGGGGACTGAAGCTTTCTTT. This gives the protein CASIGGTEAFF.

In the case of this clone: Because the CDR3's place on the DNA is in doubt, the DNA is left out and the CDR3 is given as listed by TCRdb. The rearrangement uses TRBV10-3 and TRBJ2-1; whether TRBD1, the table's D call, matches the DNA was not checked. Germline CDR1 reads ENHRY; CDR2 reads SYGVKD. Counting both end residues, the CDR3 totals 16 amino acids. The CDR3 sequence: CAITSGRDSRYNEQFF.

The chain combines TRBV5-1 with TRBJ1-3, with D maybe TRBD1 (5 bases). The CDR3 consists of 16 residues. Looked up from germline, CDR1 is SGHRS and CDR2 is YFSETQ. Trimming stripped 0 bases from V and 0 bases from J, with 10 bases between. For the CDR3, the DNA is TGCGCCAGCAGCTTGGCCTCGGACACCTCTGGAAACACCATATATTTT. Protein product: CASSLASDTSGNTIYF.

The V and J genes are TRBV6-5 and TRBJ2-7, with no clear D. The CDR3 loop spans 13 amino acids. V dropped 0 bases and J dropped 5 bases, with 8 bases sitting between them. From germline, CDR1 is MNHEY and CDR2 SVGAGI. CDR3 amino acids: CASSYSGTDEQYF. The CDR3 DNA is TGTGCCAGCAGTTACTCGGGCACCGACGAGCAGTACTTC.

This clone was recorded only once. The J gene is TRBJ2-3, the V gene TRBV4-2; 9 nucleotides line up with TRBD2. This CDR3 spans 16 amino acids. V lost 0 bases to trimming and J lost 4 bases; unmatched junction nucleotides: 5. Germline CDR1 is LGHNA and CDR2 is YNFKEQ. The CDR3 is CASSQDAGGGADTQYF. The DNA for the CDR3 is TGTGCCAGCAGCCAAGATGCGGGCGGGGGGGCAGATACGCAGTATTTT.

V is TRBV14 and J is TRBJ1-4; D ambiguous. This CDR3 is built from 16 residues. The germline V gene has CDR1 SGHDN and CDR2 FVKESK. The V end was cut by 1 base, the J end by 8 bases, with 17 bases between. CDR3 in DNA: TGTGCCAGCAGCCAAGGGGCGTGGGTTTCAAACGAAAAACTGTTTTTT. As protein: CASSQGAWVSNEKLFF.

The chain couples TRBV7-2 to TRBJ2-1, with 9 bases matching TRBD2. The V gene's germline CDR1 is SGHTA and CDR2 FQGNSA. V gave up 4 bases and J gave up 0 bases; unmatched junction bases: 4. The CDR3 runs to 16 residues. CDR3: CASSWVSGSSYNEQFF. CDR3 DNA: TGTGCCAGCAGCTGGGTTAGCGGGAGCTCCTACAATGAGCAGTTCTTC.

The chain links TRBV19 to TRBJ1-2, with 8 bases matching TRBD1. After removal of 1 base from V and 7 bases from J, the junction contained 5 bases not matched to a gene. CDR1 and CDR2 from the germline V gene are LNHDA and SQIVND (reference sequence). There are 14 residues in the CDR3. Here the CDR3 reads CASSIAGQGTGYTF. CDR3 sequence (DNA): TGTGCCAGTAGTATAGCCGGACAGGGAACTGGCTACACCTTC. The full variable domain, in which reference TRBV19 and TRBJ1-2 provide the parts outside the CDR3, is DGGITQSPKYLFRKEGQNVTLSCEQNLNHDAMYWYRQDPGQGLRLIYYSQIVNDFQKGDIAEGYSVSREKKESFPLTVTSAQKNPTAFYLCASSIAGQGTGYTFGSGTRLTVV.

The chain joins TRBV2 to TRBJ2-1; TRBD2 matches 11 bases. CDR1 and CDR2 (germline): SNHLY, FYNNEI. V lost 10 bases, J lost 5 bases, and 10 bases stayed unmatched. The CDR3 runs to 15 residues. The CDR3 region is CATYRTSGRNNEQFF. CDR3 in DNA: TGTGCCACCTACCGAACTAGCGGGAGAAACAATGAGCAGTTCTTC.

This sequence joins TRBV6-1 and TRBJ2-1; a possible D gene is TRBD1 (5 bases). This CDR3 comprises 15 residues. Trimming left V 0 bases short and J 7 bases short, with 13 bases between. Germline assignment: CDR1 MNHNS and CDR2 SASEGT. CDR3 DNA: TGTGCCAGCAGTGAAGCTTCAGGGTGGAATAATGAGCAGTTCTTC. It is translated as CASSEASGWNNEQFF.

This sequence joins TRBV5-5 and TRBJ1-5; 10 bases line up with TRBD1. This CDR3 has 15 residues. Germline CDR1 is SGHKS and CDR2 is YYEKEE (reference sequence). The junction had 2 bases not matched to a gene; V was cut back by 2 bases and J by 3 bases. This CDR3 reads CASSLGQGDNQPQHF. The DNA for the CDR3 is TGTGCCAGCAGCTTAGGACAGGGGGACAATCAGCCCCAGCATTTT.

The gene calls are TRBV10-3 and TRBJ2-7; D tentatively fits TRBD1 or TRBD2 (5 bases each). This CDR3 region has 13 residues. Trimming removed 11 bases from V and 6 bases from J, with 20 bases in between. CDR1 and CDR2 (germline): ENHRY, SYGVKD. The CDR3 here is CAGTDSSSGEQYF. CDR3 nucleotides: TGTGCCGGGACGGATTCTTCTTCGGGCGAGCAGTACTTC.

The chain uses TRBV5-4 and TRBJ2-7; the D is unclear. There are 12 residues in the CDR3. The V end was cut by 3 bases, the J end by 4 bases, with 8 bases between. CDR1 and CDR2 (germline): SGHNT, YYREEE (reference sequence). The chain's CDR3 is CASSYAGYEQYF. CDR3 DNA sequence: TGTGCCAGCAGCTACGCTGGATACGAGCAGTACTTC.

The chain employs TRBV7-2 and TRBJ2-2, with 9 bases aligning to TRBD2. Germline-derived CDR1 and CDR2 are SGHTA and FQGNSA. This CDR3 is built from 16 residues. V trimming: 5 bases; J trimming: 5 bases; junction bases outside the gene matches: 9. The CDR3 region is CASSLVAGVVTGELFF. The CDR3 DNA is TGTGCCAGCAGCCTCGTAGCGGGAGTGGTTACCGGGGAGCTGTTTTTT.

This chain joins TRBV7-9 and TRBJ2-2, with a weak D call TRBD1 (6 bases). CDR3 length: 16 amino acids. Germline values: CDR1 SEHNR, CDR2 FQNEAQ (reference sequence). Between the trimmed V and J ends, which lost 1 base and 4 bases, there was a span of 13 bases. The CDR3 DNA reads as TGTGCCAGCAGCTTAGGCACAGGGCCGAGCACCGGGGAGCTGTTTTTT. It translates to CASSLGTGPSTGELFF.

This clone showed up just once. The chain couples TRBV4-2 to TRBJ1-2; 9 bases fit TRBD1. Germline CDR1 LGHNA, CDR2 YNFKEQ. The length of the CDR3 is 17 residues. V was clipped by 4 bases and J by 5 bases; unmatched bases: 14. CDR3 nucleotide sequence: TGTGCCAGCAGCCCCCGGACAGGGGACTTTGTTGGTTATGGCTACACCTTC. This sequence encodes CASSPRTGDFVGYGYTF.

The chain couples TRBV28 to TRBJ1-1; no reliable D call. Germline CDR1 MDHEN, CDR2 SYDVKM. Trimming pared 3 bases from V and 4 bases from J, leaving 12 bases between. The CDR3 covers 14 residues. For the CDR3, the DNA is TGTGCCAGCAGTTTGGCCTCACGGGGCACTGAAGCTTTCTTT. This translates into CASSLASRGTEAFF.

CDR3 region: CASSVGAGNEQFF. DNA of the CDR3: TGTGCCAGCAGCGTGGGAGCGGGCAATGAGCAGTTCTTC. The chain carries TRBV9 and TRBJ2-1, with D possibly matching TRBD2 (6 bases). CDR1 is SGDLS and CDR2 is YYNGEE in the germline V gene. The CDR3 runs 13 residues. The germline V and J ends were trimmed by 2 bases and 6 bases, with 9 bases remaining between them.

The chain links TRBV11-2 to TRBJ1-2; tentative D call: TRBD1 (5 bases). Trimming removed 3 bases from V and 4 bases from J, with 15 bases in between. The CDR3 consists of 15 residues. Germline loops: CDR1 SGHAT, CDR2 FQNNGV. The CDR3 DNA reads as TGTGCCAGCAGCTTGGGGCCGGGGTCGGCCTATGGCTACACCTTC. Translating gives CASSLGPGSAYGYTF.

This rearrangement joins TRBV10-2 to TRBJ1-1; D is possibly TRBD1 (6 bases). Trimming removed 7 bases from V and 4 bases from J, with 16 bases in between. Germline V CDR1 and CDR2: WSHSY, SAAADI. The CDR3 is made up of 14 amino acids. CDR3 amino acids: CASKPPGGGTEAFF. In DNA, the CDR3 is TGCGCCAGCAAGCCTCCGGGAGGGGGCACTGAAGCTTTCTTT.

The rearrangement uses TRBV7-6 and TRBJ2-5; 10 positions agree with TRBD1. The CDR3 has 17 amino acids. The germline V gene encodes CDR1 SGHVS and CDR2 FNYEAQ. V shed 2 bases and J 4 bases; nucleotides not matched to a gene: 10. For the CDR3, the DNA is TGTGCCAGCAGCTTATACCCCTCCCGGGACAGGGGAGAGACCCAGTACTTC. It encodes CASSLYPSRDRGETQYF.

CDR3 amino acids: CASTEEARRHEQYF. The CDR3 DNA sequence: TGTGCCAGCACCGAAGAGGCCAGGAGGCACGAGCAGTACTTC. V usage is TRBV2 and J usage is TRBJ2-7; D is perhaps TRBD2 (5 bases). Trimming cost V 7 bases and J 5 bases, with 18 bases left between them. This CDR3 contains 14 residues. Germline assignment: CDR1 SNHLY and CDR2 FYNNEI.

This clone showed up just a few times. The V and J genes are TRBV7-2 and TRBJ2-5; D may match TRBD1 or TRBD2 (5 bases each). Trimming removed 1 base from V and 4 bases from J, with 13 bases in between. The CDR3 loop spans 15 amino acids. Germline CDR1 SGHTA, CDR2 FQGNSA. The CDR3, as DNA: TGTGCCAGCAGCTTAGTTGGGGGTGGAAGAGAGACCCAGTACTTC. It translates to CASSLVGGGRETQYF.

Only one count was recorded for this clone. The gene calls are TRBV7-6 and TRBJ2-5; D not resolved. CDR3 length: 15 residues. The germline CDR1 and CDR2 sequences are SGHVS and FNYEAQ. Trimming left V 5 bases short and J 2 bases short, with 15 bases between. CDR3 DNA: TGTGCCAGCAGCGGAAGCCCCACCGGGCAAGAGACCCAGTACTTC. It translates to CASSGSPTGQETQYF. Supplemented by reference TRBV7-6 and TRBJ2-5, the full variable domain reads GAGVSQSPRYKVTKRGQDVALRCDPISGHVSLYWYRQALGQGPEFLTYFNYEAQQDKSGLPNDRFSAERPEGSISTLTIQRTEQRDSAMYRCASSGSPTGQETQYFGPGTRLLVL.

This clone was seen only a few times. The CDR3 DNA is TGTGCCACCTCCATTCAAGCAATGAACACTGAAGCTTTCTTT. This encodes CATSIQAMNTEAFF. V and J are TRBV6-5 and TRBJ1-1; no firm D call. CDR1 is MNHEY, CDR2 SVGAGI, per germline. Trimming removed 10 bases at V and 0 bases at J, with 15 bases between. There are 14 residues in the CDR3.